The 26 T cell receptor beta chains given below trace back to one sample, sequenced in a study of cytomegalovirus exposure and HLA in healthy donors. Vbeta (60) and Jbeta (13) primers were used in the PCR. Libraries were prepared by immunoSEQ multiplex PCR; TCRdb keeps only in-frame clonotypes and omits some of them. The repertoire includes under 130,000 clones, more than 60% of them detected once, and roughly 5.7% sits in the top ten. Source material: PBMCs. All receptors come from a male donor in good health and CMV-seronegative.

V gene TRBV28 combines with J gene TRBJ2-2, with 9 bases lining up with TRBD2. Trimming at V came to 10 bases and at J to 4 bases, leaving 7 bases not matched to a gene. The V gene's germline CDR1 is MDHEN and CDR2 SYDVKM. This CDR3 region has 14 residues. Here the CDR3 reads CATRPGLATGELFF. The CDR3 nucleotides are TGTGCCACCCGCCCGGGACTAGCCACCGGGGAGCTGTTTTTT.

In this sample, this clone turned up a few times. CDR3 in amino acids: CASSVGTLVQETQYF. CDR3 bases: TGTGCCAGCAGCGTAGGAACTTTGGTCCAAGAGACCCAGTACTTC. V is TRBV9 and J is TRBJ2-5; D call uncertain. V was cut by 0 bases and J by 1 base, with 10 bases left in between. Per germline, CDR1 SGDLS and CDR2 YYNGEE. The CDR3 totals 15 residues.

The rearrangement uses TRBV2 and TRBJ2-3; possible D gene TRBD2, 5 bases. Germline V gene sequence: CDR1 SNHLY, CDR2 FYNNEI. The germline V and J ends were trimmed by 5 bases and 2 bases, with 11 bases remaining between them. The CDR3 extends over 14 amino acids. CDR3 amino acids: CASSLGVTTDTQYF. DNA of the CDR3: TGTGCCAGCAGTCTCGGGGTTACCACAGATACGCAGTATTTT.

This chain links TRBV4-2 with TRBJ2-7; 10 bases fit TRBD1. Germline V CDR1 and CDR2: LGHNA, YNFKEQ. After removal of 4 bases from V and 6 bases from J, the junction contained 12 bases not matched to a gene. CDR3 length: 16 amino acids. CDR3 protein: CASSLGQGVDPREQYF. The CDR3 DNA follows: TGTGCCAGCAGCCTCGGACAGGGGGTGGATCCCCGCGAGCAGTACTTC.

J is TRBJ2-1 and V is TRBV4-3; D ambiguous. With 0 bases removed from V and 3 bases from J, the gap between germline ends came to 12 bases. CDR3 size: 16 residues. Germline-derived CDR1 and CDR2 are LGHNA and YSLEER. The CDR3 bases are TGCGCCAGCAGCCAAGATTTGAATAGCTACTACAATGAGCAGTTCTTC. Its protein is CASSQDLNSYYNEQFF.

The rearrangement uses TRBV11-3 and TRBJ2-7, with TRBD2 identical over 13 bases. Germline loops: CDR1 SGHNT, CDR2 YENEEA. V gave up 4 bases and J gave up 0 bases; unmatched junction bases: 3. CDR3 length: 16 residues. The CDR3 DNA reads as TGTGCCAGCAGCTCGGGGACTAGCGGGAACTCCTACGAGCAGTACTTC. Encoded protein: CASSSGTSGNSYEQYF.

The CDR3 protein is CSVEGGVDTEAFF. The CDR3 nucleotides are TGCAGCGTTGAAGGCGGGGTGGACACTGAAGCTTTCTTT. This chain uses TRBV29-1 with TRBJ1-1, with unresolved D. V lost 1 base and J lost 3, with 9 bases in between. The CDR3 sequence is 13 residues long. Germline CDR1 SQVTM, CDR2 ANQGSEA.

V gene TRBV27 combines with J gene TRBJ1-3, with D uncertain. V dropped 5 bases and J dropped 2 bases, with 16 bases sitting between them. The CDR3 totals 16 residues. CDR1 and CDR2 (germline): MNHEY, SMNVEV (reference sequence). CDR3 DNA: TGTGCCAGCAGTCCAGGCGGGAGCCTCACTGGAAACACCATATATTTT. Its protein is CASSPGGSLTGNTIYF.

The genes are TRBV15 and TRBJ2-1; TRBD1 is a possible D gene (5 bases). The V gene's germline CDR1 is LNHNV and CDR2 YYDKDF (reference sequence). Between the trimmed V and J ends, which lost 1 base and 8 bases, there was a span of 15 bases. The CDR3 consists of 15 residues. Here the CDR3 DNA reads TGTGCCACCAGCAGAGGTCAGGGAAGTCTCGATGAGCAGTTCTTC. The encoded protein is CATSRGQGSLDEQFF.

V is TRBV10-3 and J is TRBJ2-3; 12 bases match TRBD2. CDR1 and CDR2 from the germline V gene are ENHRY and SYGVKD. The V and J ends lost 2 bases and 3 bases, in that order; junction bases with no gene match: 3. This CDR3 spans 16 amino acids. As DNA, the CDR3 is TGTGCCATCAGTGAGCCACTAGCGGGAGGTACAGATACGCAGTATTTT. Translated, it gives CAISEPLAGGTDTQYF.

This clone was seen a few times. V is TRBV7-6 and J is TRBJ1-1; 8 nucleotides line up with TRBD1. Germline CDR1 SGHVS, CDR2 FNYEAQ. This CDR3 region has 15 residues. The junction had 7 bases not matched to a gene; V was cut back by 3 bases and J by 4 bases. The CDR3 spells CASSFQTGEVTEAFF. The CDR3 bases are TGTGCCAGCAGCTTCCAGACAGGGGAGGTCACTGAAGCTTTCTTT.

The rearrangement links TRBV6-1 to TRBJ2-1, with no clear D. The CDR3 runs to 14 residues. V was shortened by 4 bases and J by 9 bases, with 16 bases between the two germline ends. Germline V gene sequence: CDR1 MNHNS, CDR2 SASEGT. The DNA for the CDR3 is TGTGCCAGCAGTGCCGTCAATTACTGGTCTGAGCAGTTCTTC. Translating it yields CASSAVNYWSEQFF.

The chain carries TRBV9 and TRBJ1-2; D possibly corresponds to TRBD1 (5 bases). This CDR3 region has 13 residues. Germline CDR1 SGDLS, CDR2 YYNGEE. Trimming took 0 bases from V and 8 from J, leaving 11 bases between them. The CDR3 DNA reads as TGTGCCAGCAGCGTAGGGGGCGACGCCGGCTACACCTTC. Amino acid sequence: CASSVGGDAGYTF.

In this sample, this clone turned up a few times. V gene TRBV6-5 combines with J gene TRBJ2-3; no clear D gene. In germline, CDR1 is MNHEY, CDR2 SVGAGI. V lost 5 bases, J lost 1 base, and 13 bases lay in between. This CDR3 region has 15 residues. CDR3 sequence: CASSPLFWGTDTQYF. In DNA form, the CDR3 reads TGTGCCAGCAGTCCACTATTCTGGGGCACAGATACGCAGTATTTT.

CDR3 amino acids: CASSLVAGTDTQYF. As DNA, the CDR3 is TGTGCCAGCAGCTTGGTTGCAGGCACAGATACGCAGTATTTT. The rearrangement joins TRBV5-4 to TRBJ2-3; D is undetermined. The V gene's germline CDR1 is SGHNT and CDR2 YYREEE (reference sequence). Between the trimmed V and J ends, which lost 0 bases and 1 base, there was a span of 6 bases. The CDR3 contains 14 residues.

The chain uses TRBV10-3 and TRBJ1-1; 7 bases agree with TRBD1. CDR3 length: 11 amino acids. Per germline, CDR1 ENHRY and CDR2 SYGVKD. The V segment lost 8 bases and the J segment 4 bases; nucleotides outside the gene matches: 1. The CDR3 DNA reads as TGTGCCATCGCAGGGGGCACTGAAGCTTTCTTT. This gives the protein CAIAGGTEAFF.

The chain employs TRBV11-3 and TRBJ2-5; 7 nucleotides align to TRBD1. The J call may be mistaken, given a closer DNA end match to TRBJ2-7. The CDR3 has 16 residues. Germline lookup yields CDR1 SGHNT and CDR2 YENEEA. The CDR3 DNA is TGTGCCAGCAGCCCAATTTACCGGGACAGCAACTACGAGCAGTACTTC. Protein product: CASSPIYRDSNYEQYF.

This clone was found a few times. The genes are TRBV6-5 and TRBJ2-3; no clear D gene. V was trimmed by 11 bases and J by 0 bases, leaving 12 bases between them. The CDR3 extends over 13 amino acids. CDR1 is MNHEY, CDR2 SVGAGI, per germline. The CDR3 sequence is CAASDTSTDTQYF. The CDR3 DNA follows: TGTGCCGCGAGTGATACGAGCACAGATACGCAGTATTTT.

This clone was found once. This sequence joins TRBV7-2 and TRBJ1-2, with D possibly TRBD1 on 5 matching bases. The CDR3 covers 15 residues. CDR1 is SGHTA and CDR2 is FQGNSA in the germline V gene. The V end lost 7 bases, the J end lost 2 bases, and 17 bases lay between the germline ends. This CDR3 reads CASNPGGGANYGYTF. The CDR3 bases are TGTGCCAGCAACCCGGGGGGGGGAGCCAACTATGGCTACACCTTC. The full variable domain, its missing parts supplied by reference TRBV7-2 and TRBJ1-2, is GAGVSQSPSNKVTEKGKDVELRCDPISGHTALYWYRQSLGQGLEFLIYFQGNSAPDKSGLPSDRFSAERTGGSVSTLTIQRTQQEDSAVYLCASNPGGGANYGYTFGSGTRLTVV.

CDR3 region: CASSVAGGPGELFF. CDR3 DNA: TGTGCCAGCAGTGTAGCGGGAGGACCCGGGGAGCTGTTTTTT. The chain links TRBV6-4 to TRBJ2-2, with 10 bases identical to TRBD2. From germline, CDR1 is MRHNA and CDR2 SNTAGT. The CDR3 loop spans 14 amino acids. Losses at the gene ends were 4 bases for V and 6 bases for J; bases not matched to a gene: 2.

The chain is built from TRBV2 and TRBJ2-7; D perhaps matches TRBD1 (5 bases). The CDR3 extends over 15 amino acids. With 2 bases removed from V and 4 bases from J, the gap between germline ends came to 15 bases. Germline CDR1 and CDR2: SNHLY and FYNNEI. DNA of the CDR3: TGTGCCAGCAGTGAAAATTTCGTCAGGGCATACGAGCAGTACTTC. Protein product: CASSENFVRAYEQYF.

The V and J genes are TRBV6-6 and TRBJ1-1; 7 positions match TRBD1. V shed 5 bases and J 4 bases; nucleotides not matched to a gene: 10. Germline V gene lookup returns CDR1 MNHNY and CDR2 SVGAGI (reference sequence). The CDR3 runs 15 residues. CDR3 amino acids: CASSANSNRGTEAFF. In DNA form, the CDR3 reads TGTGCCAGCAGTGCAAACTCTAACAGGGGCACTGAAGCTTTCTTT.

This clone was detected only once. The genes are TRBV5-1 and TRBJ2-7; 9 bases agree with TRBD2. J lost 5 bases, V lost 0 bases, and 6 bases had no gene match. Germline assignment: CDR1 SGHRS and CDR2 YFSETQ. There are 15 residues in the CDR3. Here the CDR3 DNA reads TGCGCCAGCAGCTTGGAGAGCGGGAGGTCCCACGAGCAGTACTTC. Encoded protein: CASSLESGRSHEQYF.

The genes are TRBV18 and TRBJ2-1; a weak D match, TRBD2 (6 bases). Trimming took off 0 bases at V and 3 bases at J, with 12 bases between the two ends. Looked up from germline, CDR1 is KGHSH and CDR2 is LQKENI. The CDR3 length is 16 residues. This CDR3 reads CASSPPSDYLYNEQFF. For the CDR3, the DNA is TGTGCCAGCTCACCACCCTCGGACTACCTCTACAATGAGCAGTTCTTC.

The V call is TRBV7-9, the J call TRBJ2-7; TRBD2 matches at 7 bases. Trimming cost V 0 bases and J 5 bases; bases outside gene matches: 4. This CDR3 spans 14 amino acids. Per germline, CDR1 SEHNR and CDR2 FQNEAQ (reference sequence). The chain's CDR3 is CASSLALAVDEQYF. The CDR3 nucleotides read TGTGCCAGCAGCTTAGCTCTAGCGGTTGACGAGCAGTACTTC. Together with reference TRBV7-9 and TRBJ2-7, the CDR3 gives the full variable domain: DTGVSQNPRHKITKRGQNVTFRCDPISEHNRLYWYRQTLGQGPEFLTYFQNEAQLEKSRLLSDRFSAERPKGSFSTLEIQRTEQGDSAMYLCASSLALAVDEQYFGPGTRLTVT.

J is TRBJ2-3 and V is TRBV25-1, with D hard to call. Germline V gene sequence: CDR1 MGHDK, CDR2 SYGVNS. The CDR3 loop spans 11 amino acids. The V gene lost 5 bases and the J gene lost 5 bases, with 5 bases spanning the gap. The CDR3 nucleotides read TGTGCCAGCAGTATCGGAGATACGCAGTATTTT. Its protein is CASSIGDTQYF.